This T cell receptor beta chain is drawn from a study of T cells after yellow fever vaccination. In its sample, this clonotype was seen many times. Synthesis of TCR cDNA relied on 5'RACE template switching, which attached a universal primer site and UMIs. TCRdb reprocessed the 5' RACE reads with MiXCR, giving one entry per CDR3 protein. In the table there are under 250,000 distinct CDR3 sequences, 6.9% of which are singletons. Germline CDR1 KGHSH, CDR2 LQKENI. The CDR3 loop spans 14 amino acids. The V gene lost 2 bases and the J gene lost 0 bases, with 8 bases spanning the gap. J is TRBJ2-7 and V is TRBV18; no clear D. The sample here was CD4+ T cells sorted from PBMCs, taken 15 days after the yellow fever booster vaccination. The TCR originated in a man aged 30-40 years who received the YFV17D yellow fever vaccine. CDR3 amino acids: CASSPTASSYEQYF. The CDR3 nucleotides are TGTGCCAGCTCACCAACAGCGTCCTCCTACGAGCAGTACTTC.